Given below is one T cell receptor beta chain in context. The table came from immunoSEQ multiplex PCR; TCRdb's copy has only in-frame clones and leaves some out. This sample has more than 200,000 clones; 70% to 85% occur once, and the top ten carry about 1.5%. Per germline, CDR1 LNHNV and CDR2 YYDKDF (reference sequence). V dropped 3 bases and J dropped 1; count of bases not matched to a gene: 9. The CDR3 length is 17 residues. These data belong to a study of blood T cell repertoires in COVID-19. The sequencing input was peripheral blood. The source of this sequence is a woman in her 40s who had recovered from COVID-19. The chain couples TRBV15 to TRBJ1-3, with 7 bases that match TRBD1. The CDR3 spells CATSSDRDSYSGNTIYF. DNA for the CDR3: TGTGCCACCAGCAGTGACCGGGACAGTTATTCTGGAAACACCATATATTTT.